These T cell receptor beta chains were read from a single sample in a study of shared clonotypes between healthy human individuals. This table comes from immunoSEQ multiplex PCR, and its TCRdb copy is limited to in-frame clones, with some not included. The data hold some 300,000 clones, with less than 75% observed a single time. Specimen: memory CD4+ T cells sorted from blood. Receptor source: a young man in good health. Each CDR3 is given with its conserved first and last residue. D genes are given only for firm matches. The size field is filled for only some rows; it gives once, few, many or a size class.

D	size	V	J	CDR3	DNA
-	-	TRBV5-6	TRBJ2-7	CASSYRRYEQYF	TGTGCCAGCAGCTACCGACGATACGAGCAGTACTTC
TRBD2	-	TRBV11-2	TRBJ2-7	CASSTPRGAYEQYF	TGTGCCAGCAGCACCCCTCGGGGGGCCTACGAGCAGTACTTC
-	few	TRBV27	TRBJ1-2	CASSTSTAPYREYTF	TGTGCCAGCAGCACTTCGACAGCCCCTTATCGGGAGTACACCTTC
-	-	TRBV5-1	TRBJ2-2	CASSLLGPGELFF	TGCGCCAGCAGCTTGTTGGGACCCGGGGAGCTGTTTTTT
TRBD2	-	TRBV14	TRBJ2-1	CASSPLGGRREQFF	TGTGCCAGCAGCCCCCTAGGCGGGAGAAGAGAGCAGTTCTTC
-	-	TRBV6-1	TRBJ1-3	CASSDTDSGNTIYF	TGTGCCAGCAGTGATACAGACTCTGGAAACACCATATATTTT
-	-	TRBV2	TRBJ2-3	CASSLRFRASTDTQYF	TGTGCCAGCAGCCTGCGATTTCGGGCATCGACAGATACGCAGTATTTT
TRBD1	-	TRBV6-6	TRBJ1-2	CASSPLRTGGVYGYTF	TGTGCCAGCTCCCCTTTGCGGACAGGGGGCGTCTATGGCTACACCTTC
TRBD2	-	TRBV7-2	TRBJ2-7	CASSFSLAGGPKNKYEQYF	TGTGCCAGCAGCTTCTCACTAGCGGGAGGGCCTAAGAACAAGTACGAGCAGTACTTC
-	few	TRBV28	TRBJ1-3	CASSRRNTIYF	TGTGCCAGCAGCAGGAGAAACACCATATATTTT
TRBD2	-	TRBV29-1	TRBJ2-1	CSVGERTRGNEQFF	TGCAGCGTTGGGGAACGGACTAGGGGCAATGAGCAGTTCTTC
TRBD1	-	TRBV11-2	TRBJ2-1	CASRRTPGQNYNEQFF	TGTGCCAGCAGACGGACGCCGGGACAGAACTACAATGAGCAGTTCTTC
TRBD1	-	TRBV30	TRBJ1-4	CAWILLRTGLNEKLFF	TGTGCCTGGATACTGCTAAGGACAGGGTTAAATGAAAAACTGTTTTTT
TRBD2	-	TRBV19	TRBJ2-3	CAAGGSTDTQYF	TGTGCTGCGGGAGGATCCACAGATACGCAGTATTTT
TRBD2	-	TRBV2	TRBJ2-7	CASSPQSGSSYEQYF	TGTGCCAGCAGTCCCCAAAGCGGGAGCTCCTACGAGCAGTACTTC
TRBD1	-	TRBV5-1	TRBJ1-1	CASRGQGQNTEAFF	TGCGCCAGCAGGGGACAGGGCCAGAACACTGAAGCTTTCTTT
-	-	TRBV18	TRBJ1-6	CASSLQGGNSPLHF	TGTGCCAGCTCCCTCCAGGGTGGTAATTCACCCCTCCACTTT
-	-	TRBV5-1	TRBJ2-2	CASSLSGANTGELFF	TGCGCCAGCAGCTTGTCTGGGGCGAACACCGGGGAGCTGTTTTTT
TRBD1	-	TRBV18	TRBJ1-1	CASSPGQGPTEAFF	TGTGCCAGCTCACCTGGACAGGGTCCGACTGAAGCTTTCTTT
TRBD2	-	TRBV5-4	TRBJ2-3	CASSLGTSGITDTQYF	TGTGCCAGCAGCTTGGGGACTAGCGGGATAACAGATACGCAGTATTTT
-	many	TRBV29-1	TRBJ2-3	CSVGDFRTDTQYF	TGCAGCGTTGGGGACTTTCGCACAGATACGCAGTATTTT
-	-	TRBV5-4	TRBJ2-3	CASSPDFFTDTQYF	TGTGCCAGCAGCCCGGACTTCTTCACAGATACGCAGTATTTT